These T cell receptor beta chains were read from a single sample in a study of graft-versus-host responses after intestinal transplantation. The assay was immunoSEQ multiplex PCR, and TCRdb's table has in-frame clones only and misses some. This repertoire shows 130,000 to 150,000 clones, around 90% found once; its top ten account for approximately 0.2%. The antigens of these receptors remain unknown. The material sequenced was unstimulated CD4+ T cells sorted from spleen or lymph node cells, taken before intestinal transplant. These TCRs come from a human donor who received an intestinal transplant. CDR3s include the opening cysteine and the closing phenylalanine or tryptophan. A D gene is named only where the DNA matches it firmly. The size of a clone is reported for some rows only, either as once, few or many, or as a class for expanded clones.

V	D	J	size	CDR3	DNA
TRBV5-6	NA	TRBJ2-3	NA	CASSLAGGDTQYF	TGTGCCAGCAGCTTGGCCGGGGGAGATACGCAGTATTTT
TRBV5-1	TRBD2	TRBJ2-7	NA	CASSVLAGALYEQYF	TGCGCCAGCAGCGTACTAGCGGGAGCTCTCTACGAGCAGTACTTC
TRBV28	NA	TRBJ1-5	NA	CASSYRVSDPYQPQHF	TGTGCCAGCAGTTATCGGGTCTCCGATCCCTATCAGCCCCAGCATTTT
TRBV6-4	NA	TRBJ1-1	NA	CASMMNTEAFF	TGTGCCAGCATGATGAACACTGAAGCTTTCTTT
TRBV27	NA	TRBJ2-1	NA	CASSLRAPPFNTEQFF	TGTGCCAGCAGTTTACGGGCCCCGCCCTTCAACACTGAGCAGTTCTTC
TRBV6-1	NA	TRBJ1-6	once	CAAAGSGNSPLHF	TGTGCCGCCGCGGGGTCGGGTAATTCACCCCTCCACTTT
TRBV4-2	TRBD2	TRBJ2-5	NA	CASSPLGEGSIGETQYF	TGTGCCAGCAGCCCCCTCGGGGAGGGCTCGATCGGAGAGACCCAGTACTTC
TRBV28	NA	TRBJ1-2	NA	CASSLGRGRNYGYTF	TGTGCCAGCAGTTTAGGCAGGGGCAGGAACTATGGCTACACCTTC
TRBV5-8	NA	TRBJ2-5	few	CASSLPRQETQYF	TGTGCCAGCAGCTTGCCCAGGCAAGAGACCCAGTACTTC
TRBV29-1	TRBD1	TRBJ1-1	NA	CSVPQGATANTEAFF	TGCAGCGTACCACAGGGGGCCACCGCTAACACTGAAGCTTTCTTT
TRBV27	TRBD1	TRBJ2-7	once	CASSNGQGIYEQYF	TGTGCCAGCAGTAACGGACAGGGGATCTACGAGCAGTACTTC
TRBV28	TRBD1	TRBJ1-6	NA	CASSRDRDSYNSPLHF	TGTGCCAGCAGTCGGGACAGGGACTCCTATAATTCACCCCTCCACTTT
TRBV7-3	NA	TRBJ2-7	NA	CASSLTEGLGEQYF	TGTGCCAGCAGCTTAACGGAGGGGTTAGGCGAGCAGTACTTC
TRBV6-1	NA	TRBJ2-7	once	CASSEGRTESYEQYF	TGTGCCAGCAGTGAAGGGAGGACAGAGAGCTACGAGCAGTACTTC
TRBV6-5	NA	TRBJ2-2	NA	CASSYSKGNTGELFF	TGTGCCAGCAGTTACTCGAAGGGGAACACCGGGGAGCTGTTTTTT
TRBV5-5	NA	TRBJ2-1	once	CASSLPLGEQFF	TGTGCCAGCAGCTTGCCATTAGGTGAGCAGTTCTTC
TRBV7-9	NA	TRBJ2-3	NA	CASSLTDTQYF	TGTGCCAGCAGCCTCACAGATACGCAGTATTTT
TRBV28	NA	TRBJ2-5	NA	CASSLWRETQYF	TGTGCCAGCAGTTTATGGCGGGAGACCCAGTACTTC
TRBV5-5	NA	TRBJ1-3	NA	CASSLVDSGNTIYF	TGTGCCAGCAGCTTGGTAGACTCTGGAAACACCATATATTTT
TRBV6-1	NA	TRBJ2-7	few	CASSEGDLAREQYF	TGTGCCAGCAGTGAAGGTGATTTAGCGAGAGAGCAGTACTTC
TRBV28	NA	TRBJ1-5	NA	CASRAAGAYSNQPQHF	TGTGCCAGCAGGGCCGCAGGGGCATATAGCAATCAGCCCCAGCATTTT
TRBV28	TRBD2	TRBJ2-5	NA	CASRRGAGETQYF	TGTGCCAGCAGGCGGGGGGCGGGGGAGACCCAGTACTTC
TRBV7-9	TRBD2	TRBJ2-3	NA	CASSLALTSGFKDTQYF	TGTGCCAGCAGCTTAGCGCTTACTAGCGGGTTTAAGGATACGCAGTATTTT
TRBV4-3	TRBD2	TRBJ2-1	NA	CASSRGTSGSHEQFF	TGCGCCAGCAGTCGCGGGACTAGCGGGAGCCATGAGCAGTTCTTC
TRBV2	NA	TRBJ1-5	NA	CASSEGANQPQHF	TGTGCCAGCAGTGAAGGGGCTAATCAGCCCCAGCATTTT
TRBV6-6	NA	TRBJ1-2	once	CASSSETYGYTF	TGTGCCAGCAGTTCCGAAACCTATGGCTACACCTTC
TRBV5-1	NA	TRBJ2-1	NA	CASSPNSAVASSYNEQFF	TGCGCCAGCAGCCCCAATAGCGCGGTAGCGAGCTCCTACAATGAGCAGTTCTTC
TRBV19	NA	TRBJ1-1	NA	CASSGVELNTEAFF	TGTGCCAGCTCAGGGGTGGAATTGAACACTGAAGCTTTCTTT
TRBV6-1	TRBD1	TRBJ1-2	NA	CASSEILQGSSGYTF	TGTGCCAGCAGTGAAATCTTACAGGGGAGTAGTGGCTACACCTTC
TRBV5-4	TRBD2	TRBJ2-3	NA	CASSLGLAGGADTQYF	TGTGCCAGCAGCCTGGGACTAGCGGGAGGTGCAGATACGCAGTATTTT
TRBV4-2	TRBD2	TRBJ2-4	NA	CASSQTSFRLAGVYIQYF	TGTGCCAGCAGCCAGACCAGTTTCCGACTAGCGGGAGTATACATTCAGTACTTC
TRBV18	TRBD1	TRBJ2-7	NA	CASSPDRGSYGEQYF	TGTGCCAGCTCACCAGACAGGGGATCGTACGGCGAGCAGTACTTC
TRBV5-1	TRBD1	TRBJ2-7	NA	CASSIHAGTGGDEQYF	TGCGCCAGCTCCATCCACGCCGGGACAGGGGGCGACGAGCAGTACTTC
TRBV5-4	NA	TRBJ1-4	NA	CASSLGGEGEKLFF	TGTGCCAGCAGCTTGGGGGGCGAGGGTGAAAAACTGTTTTTT
TRBV6-5	NA	TRBJ1-2	NA	CASSYSGVQNYGYTF	TGTGCCAGCAGTTACTCAGGCGTTCAAAACTATGGCTACACCTTC
TRBV28	NA	TRBJ1-4	NA	CASISRGGPGEKLFF	TGTGCCAGCATTTCGAGAGGGGGTCCCGGGGAAAAACTGTTTTTT
TRBV6-4	NA	TRBJ1-1	few	CASSEEGYTTEAFF	TGTGCCAGCAGTGAGGAGGGGTATACCACTGAAGCTTTCTTT
TRBV4-1	TRBD2	TRBJ2-1	NA	CASSQDGLGLGSNEQFF	TGCGCCAGCAGCCAAGATGGATTGGGACTAGGGTCGAATGAGCAGTTCTTC
TRBV5-1	TRBD2	TRBJ2-5	NA	CASSLALRGTFKETQYF	TGCGCCAGCAGCTTGGCTCTGCGGGGGACCTTTAAAGAGACCCAGTACTTC
TRBV6-1	NA	TRBJ2-7	NA	CASRVGWDSYEQYF	TGTGCCAGCAGGGTGGGCTGGGACTCCTACGAGCAGTACTTC
TRBV27	NA	TRBJ2-7	NA	CASSSPTGLTRGEQYF	TGTGCCAGCAGTTCACCAACCGGTCTCACTAGGGGCGAGCAGTACTTC
TRBV28	NA	TRBJ1-2	NA	CASSLLQGGGYTF	TGTGCCAGCAGTTTATTACAGGGTGGGGGCTACACCTTC
TRBV6-1	NA	TRBJ1-5	NA	CASILTGSSNQPQHF	TGTGCCAGCATATTAACAGGGAGCAGCAATCAGCCCCAGCATTTT
TRBV18	NA	TRBJ2-3	once	CASSRTSGYTDTQYF	TGTGCCAGCTCACGGACATCAGGATACACAGATACGCAGTATTTT
TRBV30	NA	TRBJ2-3	NA	CAWSLGADTQYF	TGTGCCTGGAGTCTCGGCGCAGATACGCAGTATTTT
TRBV27	NA	TRBJ2-3	NA	CASSLVAGNLNF	TGTGCCAGCAGTTTGGTGGCAGGGAATTTGAATTTT